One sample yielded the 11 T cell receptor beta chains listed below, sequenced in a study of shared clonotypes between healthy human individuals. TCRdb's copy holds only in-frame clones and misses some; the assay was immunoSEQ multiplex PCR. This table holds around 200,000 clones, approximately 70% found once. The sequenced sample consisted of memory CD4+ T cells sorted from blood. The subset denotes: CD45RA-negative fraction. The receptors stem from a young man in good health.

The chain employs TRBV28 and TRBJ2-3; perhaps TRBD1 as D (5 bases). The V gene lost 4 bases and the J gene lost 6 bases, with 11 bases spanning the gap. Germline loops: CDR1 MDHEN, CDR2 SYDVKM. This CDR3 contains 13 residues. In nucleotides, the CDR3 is TGTGCCAGCAGTTCCCCAGGGTCCGATACGCAGTATTTT. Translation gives CASSSPGSDTQYF.

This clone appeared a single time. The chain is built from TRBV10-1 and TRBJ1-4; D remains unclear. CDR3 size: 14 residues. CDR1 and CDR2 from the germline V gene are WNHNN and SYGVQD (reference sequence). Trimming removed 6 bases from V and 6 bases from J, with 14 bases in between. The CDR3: CASSPRNSYEKLFF. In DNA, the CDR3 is TGCGCCAGCAGCCCGAGAAACTCCTATGAAAAACTGTTTTTT.

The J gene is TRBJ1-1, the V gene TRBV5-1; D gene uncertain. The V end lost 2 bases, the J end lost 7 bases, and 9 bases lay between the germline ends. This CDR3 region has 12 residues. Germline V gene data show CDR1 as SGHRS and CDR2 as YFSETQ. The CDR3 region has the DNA TGCGCCAGCAGCTTCGGTTTCGGTGAAGCTTTCTTT. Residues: CASSFGFGEAFF.

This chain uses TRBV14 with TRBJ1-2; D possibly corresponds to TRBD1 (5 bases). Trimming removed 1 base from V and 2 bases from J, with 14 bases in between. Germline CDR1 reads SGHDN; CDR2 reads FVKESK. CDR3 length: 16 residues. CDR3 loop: CASSQAGDGRNYGYTF. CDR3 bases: TGTGCCAGCAGCCAAGCGGGGGACGGACGGAACTATGGCTACACCTTC.

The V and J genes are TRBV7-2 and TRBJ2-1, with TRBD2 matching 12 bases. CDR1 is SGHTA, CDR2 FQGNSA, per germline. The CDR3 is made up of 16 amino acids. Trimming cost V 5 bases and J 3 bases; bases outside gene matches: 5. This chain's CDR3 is CASSRTSGTFYNEQFF. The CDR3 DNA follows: TGTGCCAGCAGCAGGACTAGCGGGACATTCTACAATGAGCAGTTCTTC. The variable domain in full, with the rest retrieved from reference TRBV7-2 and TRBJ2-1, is GAGVSQSPSNKVTEKGKDVELRCDPISGHTALYWYRQSLGQGLEFLIYFQGNSAPDKSGLPSDRFSAERTGGSVSTLTIQRTQQEDSAVYLCASSRTSGTFYNEQFFGPGTRLTVL.

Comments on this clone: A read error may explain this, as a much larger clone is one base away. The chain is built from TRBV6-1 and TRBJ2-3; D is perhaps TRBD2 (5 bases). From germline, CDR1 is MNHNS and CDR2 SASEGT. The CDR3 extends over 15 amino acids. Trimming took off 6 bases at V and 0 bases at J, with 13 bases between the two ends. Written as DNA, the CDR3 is TGTGCCAGCAGAAGCAGGAGGTCTAGCACAGATACGCAGTATTTT. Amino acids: CASRSRRSSTDTQYF.

Written as DNA, the CDR3 is TGCGCCACCCGGGGGGACAGGGTAATCCAGCCCCAGCATTTT. Translated, it gives CATRGDRVIQPQHF. This chain joins TRBV10-1 and TRBJ1-5; 9 bases align to TRBD1. V lost 10 bases and J lost 7; bases outside the gene matches: 11. Germline lookup yields CDR1 WNHNN and CDR2 SYGVQD (reference sequence). The CDR3 length is 14 residues.

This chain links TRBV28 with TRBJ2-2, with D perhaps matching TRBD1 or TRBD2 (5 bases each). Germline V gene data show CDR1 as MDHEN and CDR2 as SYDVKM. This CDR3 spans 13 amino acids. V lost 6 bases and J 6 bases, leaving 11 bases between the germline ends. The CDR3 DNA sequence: TGTGCCAGCAGGGCCCGGGGACCCGGGGAGCTGTTTTTT. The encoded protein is CASRARGPGELFF.

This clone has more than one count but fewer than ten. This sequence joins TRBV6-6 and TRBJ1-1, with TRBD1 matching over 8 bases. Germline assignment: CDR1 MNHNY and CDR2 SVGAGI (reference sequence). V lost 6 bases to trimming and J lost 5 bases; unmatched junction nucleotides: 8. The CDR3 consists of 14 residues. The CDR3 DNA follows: TGTGCCAGCAGGTTGACAGGGGCGGGGACTGAAGCTTTCTTT. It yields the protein CASRLTGAGTEAFF.

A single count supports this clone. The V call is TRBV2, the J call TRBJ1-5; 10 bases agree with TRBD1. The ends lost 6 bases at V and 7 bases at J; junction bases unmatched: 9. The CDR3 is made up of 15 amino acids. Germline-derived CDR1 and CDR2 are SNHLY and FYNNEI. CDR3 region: CASRLTGGAGQPQHF. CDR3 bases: TGTGCCAGCAGACTGACAGGGGGCGCCGGACAGCCCCAGCATTTT. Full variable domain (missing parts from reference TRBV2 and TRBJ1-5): EPEVTQTPSHQVTQMGQEVILRCVPISNHLYFYWYRQILGQKVEFLVSFYNNEISEKSEIFDDQFSVERPDGSNFTLKIRSTKLEDSAMYFCASRLTGGAGQPQHFGDGTRLSIL.

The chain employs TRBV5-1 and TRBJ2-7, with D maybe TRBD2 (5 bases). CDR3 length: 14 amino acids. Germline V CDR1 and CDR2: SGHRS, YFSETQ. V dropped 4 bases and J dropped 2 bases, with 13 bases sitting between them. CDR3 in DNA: TGCGCCAGCAGCCGATCCCGGGGTACCTACGAGCAGTACTTC. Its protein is CASSRSRGTYEQYF.